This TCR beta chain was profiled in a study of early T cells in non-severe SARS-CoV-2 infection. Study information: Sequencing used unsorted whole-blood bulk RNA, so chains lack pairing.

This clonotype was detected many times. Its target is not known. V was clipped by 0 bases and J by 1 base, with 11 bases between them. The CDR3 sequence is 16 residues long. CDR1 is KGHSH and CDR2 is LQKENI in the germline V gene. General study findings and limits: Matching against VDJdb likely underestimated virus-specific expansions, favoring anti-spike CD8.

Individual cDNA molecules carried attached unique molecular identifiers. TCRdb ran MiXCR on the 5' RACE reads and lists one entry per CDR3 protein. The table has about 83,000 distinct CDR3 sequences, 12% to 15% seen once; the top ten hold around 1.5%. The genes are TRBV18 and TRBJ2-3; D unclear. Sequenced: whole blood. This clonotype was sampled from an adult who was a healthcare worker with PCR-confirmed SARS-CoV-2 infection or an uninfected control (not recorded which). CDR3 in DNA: TGTGCCAGCTCACCACCGATACAGTACGGCACAGATACGCAGTATTTT. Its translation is CASSPPIQYGTDTQYF.